This TCR beta chain was sequenced in a study of Tregs in tolerant kidney transplant recipients. Study-wide results and caveats: This study did not directly address biological reproducibility. Validation in larger populations is needed because few patients were studied. Activated donor B cell expansion appeared to reveal the most relevant donor-specific TCRbeta repertoire.

TCRdb's copy holds only in-frame clones and misses some; the assay was immunoSEQ multiplex PCR. The profile shows about 88,000 clones, about 92% of them singletons. Germline loops: CDR1 MGHDK, CDR2 SYGVNS. V lost 6 bases to trimming and J lost 4 bases, with 10 bases between them. The CDR3 consists of 13 residues. A note on this clone: Its antigen remains unidentified.

Thawed PBMCs were FACS-sorted into unstimulated CD4+CD25+CD127- regulatory T cells, CD4+CD25- non-regulatory cells, CD4 and CD8 cells. The sequenced sample consisted of CD8+ T cells from blood. The V gene is TRBV25-1, the J gene TRBJ1-5; D gene uncertain. The receptor was derived from a human donor in good health. CDR3 protein: CASSGEGNQPQHF. CDR3 in DNA: TGTGCCAGCAGCGGGGAAGGGAATCAGCCCCAGCATTTT.